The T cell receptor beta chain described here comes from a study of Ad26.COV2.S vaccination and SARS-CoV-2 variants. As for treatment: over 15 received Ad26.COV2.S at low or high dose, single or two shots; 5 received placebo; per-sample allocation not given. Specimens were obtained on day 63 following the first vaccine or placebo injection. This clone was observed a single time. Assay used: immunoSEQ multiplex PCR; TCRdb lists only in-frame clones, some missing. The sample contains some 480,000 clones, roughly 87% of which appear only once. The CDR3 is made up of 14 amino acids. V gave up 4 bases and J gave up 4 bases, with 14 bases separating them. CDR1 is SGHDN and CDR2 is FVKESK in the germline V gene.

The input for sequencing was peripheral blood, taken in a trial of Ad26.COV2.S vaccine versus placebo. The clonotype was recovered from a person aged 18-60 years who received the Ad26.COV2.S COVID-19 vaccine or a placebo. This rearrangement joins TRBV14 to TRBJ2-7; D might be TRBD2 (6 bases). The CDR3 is CASSPAGLAYEQYF. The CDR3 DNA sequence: TGTGCCAGCAGCCCCGCCGGGCTAGCGTACGAGCAGTACTTC.